These 20 T cell receptor beta chains were sequenced from one sample in a study of cytomegalovirus exposure and HLA in healthy donors. Researchers ran the PCR with 60 Vbeta and 13 Jbeta primers. Assay used: immunoSEQ multiplex PCR; TCRdb lists only in-frame clones, some missing. Among around 130,000 clones, around 86% were seen once, and the ten largest hold over 0.95%. Sequencing input: PBMCs. The receptors derive from a female donor in good health and CMV-seronegative.

The chain is built from TRBV7-2 and TRBJ2-3, with D perhaps TRBD2 (5 bases). This CDR3 spans 19 amino acids. Germline V lookup: CDR1 SGHTA, CDR2 FQGNSA. The V end lost 6 bases, the J end lost 2 bases, and 27 bases lay between the germline ends. The CDR3 loop is CASSPLERGYPSTTDTQYF. The CDR3 DNA reads TGTGCCAGCAGTCCACTCGAACGGGGATACCCTTCCACCACAGATACGCAGTATTTT. The whole variable domain, remainder taken from reference TRBV7-2 and TRBJ2-3, is GAGVSQSPSNKVTEKGKDVELRCDPISGHTALYWYRQSLGQGLEFLIYFQGNSAPDKSGLPSDRFSAERTGGSVSTLTIQRTQQEDSAVYLCASSPLERGYPSTTDTQYFGPGTRLTVL.

The chain carries TRBV28 and TRBJ1-1; 11 bases fit TRBD1. The germline CDR1 and CDR2 sequences are MDHEN and SYDVKM. This CDR3 spans 15 amino acids. J gave up 4 bases and V 6 bases, and 7 bases lay outside the gene matches. The CDR3 reads CASRRPGTGGTEAFF. The CDR3 bases are TGTGCCAGCAGAAGACCCGGGACAGGGGGCACTGAAGCTTTCTTT.

This clone has only one observation. The rearrangement uses TRBV10-3 and TRBJ2-1; 11 bases line up with TRBD2. Germline V gives CDR1 ENHRY, CDR2 SYGVKD. The CDR3 has 14 residues. Trimming took 8 bases from V and 3 from J; bases not matched to a gene: 3. The CDR3 nucleotides read TGTGCCATCTCCGGGACTAGCGGCTACAATGAGCAGTTCTTC. It specifies CAISGTSGYNEQFF.

This clone was recorded only once. The J gene is TRBJ1-5, the V gene TRBV19, with 8 bases lining up with TRBD1. Unmatched junction bases numbered 10, after V lost 3 bases and J lost 6 bases. Germline CDR1 LNHDA, CDR2 SQIVND (reference sequence). This CDR3 spans 16 amino acids. CDR3 coding DNA: TGTGCCAGTAGTATTTTTGGGACAGGAGGGGGTCAGCCCCAGCATTTT. Protein sequence: CASSIFGTGGGQPQHF.

The chain combines TRBV28 with TRBJ2-7; no reliable D call. The germline V gene has CDR1 MDHEN and CDR2 SYDVKM. The CDR3 totals 13 residues. Trimming cost V 3 bases and J 0 bases, with 6 bases left between them. The CDR3 DNA follows: TGTGCCAGCAGTTTCGAGGTCTCCTACGAGCAGTACTTC. Residues: CASSFEVSYEQYF.

The chain links TRBV5-1 to TRBJ1-4; 10 positions match TRBD1. Germline-derived CDR1 and CDR2 are SGHRS and YFSETQ. V dropped 1 base and J dropped 8; count of bases not matched to a gene: 5. CDR3 length: 15 residues. CDR3 in DNA: TGCGCCAGCAGCTTGATCCCGACAGGGGGCGAAAAACTGTTTTTT. Translation: CASSLIPTGGEKLFF.

The rearrangement joins TRBV5-4 to TRBJ2-5, with D maybe TRBD1 (6 bases). The V end lost 3 bases, the J end lost 3 bases, and 12 bases lay between the germline ends. The germline CDR1 and CDR2 sequences are SGHNT and YYREEE (reference sequence). This CDR3 spans 14 amino acids. The CDR3 DNA reads as TGTGCCAGCAGCTCCGCCTACAGGGAAGAGACCCAGTACTTC. Its translation: CASSSAYREETQYF.

This clone was seen more than once but under ten times. V and J are TRBV7-2 and TRBJ2-5; a possible D gene is TRBD2 (6 bases). CDR1 SGHTA and CDR2 FQGNSA come from the germline V gene. The CDR3 covers 13 residues. Trimming stripped 1 base from V and 11 bases from J, with 14 bases between. The DNA of the CDR3 is TGTGCCAGCAGCTTAGAGGCTAGCCGGGAGCAGTACTTC. Translation gives CASSLEASREQYF.

CDR3 in amino acids: CASSLTASSYNEQFF. The CDR3, as DNA: TGTGCCAGCAGTTTGACAGCCAGCTCCTACAATGAGCAGTTCTTC. This chain links TRBV6-5 with TRBJ2-1; maybe TRBD1 (5 bases). Trimming stripped 4 bases from V and 0 bases from J, with 10 bases between. This CDR3 is built from 15 residues. Germline V gives CDR1 MNHEY, CDR2 SVGAGI.

J is TRBJ1-2 and V is TRBV5-4; 8 positions match TRBD1. CDR1 SGHNT and CDR2 YYREEE come from the germline V gene (reference sequence). V was clipped by 2 bases and J by 0 bases; unmatched bases: 6. The CDR3 runs 16 residues. Here the CDR3 reads CASSLWTGPPNYGYTF. As DNA, the CDR3 is TGTGCCAGCAGCTTATGGACAGGGCCACCTAACTATGGCTACACCTTC. The whole variable domain, filled in from reference TRBV5-4 and TRBJ1-2, reads ETGVTQSPTHLIKTRGQQVTLRCSSQSGHNTVSWYQQALGQGPQFIFQYYREEENGRGNFPPRFSGLQFPNYSSELNVNALELDDSALYLCASSLWTGPPNYGYTFGSGTRLTVV.

The CDR3 is CASSLGRGSPVGEQYF. As DNA, the CDR3 is TGCGCCAGCAGCCTCGGACGGGGGTCCCCCGTCGGCGAGCAGTACTTC. The V call is TRBV4-1, the J call TRBJ2-7; maybe TRBD2 (6 bases). V gave up 4 bases and J gave up 6 bases, with 22 bases separating them. The length of the CDR3 is 16 residues. From germline, CDR1 is MGHRA and CDR2 YSYEKL.

Only one count was recorded for this clone. This rearrangement joins TRBV6-5 to TRBJ1-2; tentatively, D is TRBD1 (6 bases). CDR1 MNHEY and CDR2 SVGAGI come from the germline V gene. V was cut by 6 bases and J by 2 bases, with 13 bases left in between. This CDR3 is 14 amino acids long. The CDR3 loop reads CASSIDRRNYGYTF. CDR3 in DNA: TGTGCCAGCAGCATCGACAGGAGAAACTATGGCTACACCTTC.

The rearrangement joins TRBV5-4 to TRBJ2-2, with 7 nucleotides matching TRBD2. CDR1 and CDR2 from the germline V gene are SGHNT and YYREEE (reference sequence). This CDR3 contains 15 residues. Trimming took 5 bases from V and 2 from J; bases not matched to a gene: 6. The CDR3 nucleotides are TGTGCCAGCAGGTTTACGGGGGGTAACACCGGGGAGCTGTTTTTT. This gives the protein CASRFTGGNTGELFF.

The chain recombines TRBV28 with TRBJ1-5; 7 nucleotides agree with TRBD1. The trim removed 3 bases at V and 5 bases at J, leaving 10 bases unmatched. The CDR3 is 16 residues long. CDR1 is MDHEN, CDR2 SYDVKM, per germline. The CDR3 DNA sequence: TGTGCCAGCAGTTTTGGTAGGACAGGCCGCGATCAGCCCCAGCATTTT. The encoded protein is CASSFGRTGRDQPQHF.

The chain employs TRBV5-8 and TRBJ1-5; TRBD1 is a possible D gene (5 bases). The V gene lost 1 base and the J gene lost 0 bases, with 8 bases spanning the gap. The CDR3 extends over 15 amino acids. Germline-derived CDR1 and CDR2 are SGHTS and YDEGEE. The CDR3 protein is CASSLRGSSNQPQHF. The CDR3 DNA reads TGTGCCAGCAGCTTGAGGGGAAGTAGCAATCAGCCCCAGCATTTT.

V is TRBV15 and J is TRBJ2-1; tentative D call: TRBD2 (6 bases). Germline-derived CDR1 and CDR2 are LNHNV and YYDKDF (reference sequence). The V gene lost 8 bases and the J gene lost 8 bases, with 13 bases spanning the gap. The CDR3 consists of 12 residues. The CDR3 region has the DNA TGTGCCACCCAGGGACTGCCCGATGAGCAGTTCTTC. Its translation: CATQGLPDEQFF.

J is TRBJ2-1 and V is TRBV11-2; no reliable D call. The germline CDR1 and CDR2 sequences are SGHAT and FQNNGV. The CDR3 is 11 amino acids. V lost 0 bases and J 12 bases, leaving 6 bases between the germline ends. The CDR3 DNA reads as TGTGCCAGCAGCTTAGATCTGGCGCAGTTCTTC. Its protein is CASSLDLAQFF.

V and J are TRBV28 and TRBJ2-1; D possibly corresponds to TRBD2 (5 bases). Looked up from germline, CDR1 is MDHEN and CDR2 is SYDVKM. The V end was cut by 7 bases, the J end by 3 bases, with 13 bases between. This CDR3 spans 14 amino acids. In nucleotides, the CDR3 is TGTGCCAGCAAGAGGGTAACCTTCTACAATGAGCAGTTCTTC. It encodes CASKRVTFYNEQFF.

The J gene is TRBJ2-1, the V gene TRBV5-4; no reliable D call. The CDR3 is 13 amino acids. From germline, CDR1 is SGHNT and CDR2 YYREEE (reference sequence). Trimming left V 4 bases short and J 6 bases short, with 11 bases between. The CDR3 region has the DNA TGTGCCAGCAGCACCCGAACTGCCAATGAGCAGTTCTTC. Translated, it gives CASSTRTANEQFF.

The chain employs TRBV6-8 and TRBJ1-3; D is possibly TRBD1 (5 bases). V was cut by 5 bases and J by 2 bases, with 10 bases left in between. The CDR3 runs 14 residues. The germline gives CDR1 MNHGY, CDR2 SAAAGT. CDR3 in DNA: TGTGCCAGCAGTATGGACACTGCTGGAAACACCATATATTTT. Translated: CASSMDTAGNTIYF.